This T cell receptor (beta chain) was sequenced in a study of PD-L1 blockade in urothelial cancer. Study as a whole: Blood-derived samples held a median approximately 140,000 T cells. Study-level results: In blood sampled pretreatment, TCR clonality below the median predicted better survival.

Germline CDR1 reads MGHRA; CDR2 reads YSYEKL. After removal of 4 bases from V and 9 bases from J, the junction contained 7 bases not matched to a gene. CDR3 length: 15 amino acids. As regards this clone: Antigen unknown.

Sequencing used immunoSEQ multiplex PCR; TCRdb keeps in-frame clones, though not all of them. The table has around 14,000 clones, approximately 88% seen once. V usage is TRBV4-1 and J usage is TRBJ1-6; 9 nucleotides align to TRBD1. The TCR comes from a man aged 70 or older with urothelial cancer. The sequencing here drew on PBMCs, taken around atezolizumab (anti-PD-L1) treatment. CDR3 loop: CASSRLGTGISPLHF. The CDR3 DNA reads TGCGCCAGCAGCCGCCTCGGGACAGGGATTTCACCCCTCCACTTT.